This entry describes one T cell receptor (beta chain). The antigen is not known. The junction shows a germline mismatch at one end, possibly a read error. The data stem from a study of OX40 agonist ivuxolimab in advanced cancers. Looking at the study overall: Those enrolled were around 87% male, with a mean age of about 66 years and ages from 23 to 79.

CDR3 length equals 15 residues. CDR1 and CDR2 (germline): MGHDK, SYGVNS. TCRdb keeps only in-frame clones here, not all; method: immunoSEQ multiplex PCR. Of tens of thousands of clones listed, just over 90% were seen once; the top ten hold around 2.3%. Overall study findings and caveats: With doses of 0.1 to 3.0 mg/kg, CD4+ and CD8+ blood T cells had undergone clonal expansion by week 6.

The source was CD4+ or CD8+ T cells sorted from blood, collected in a trial of the OX40 agonist ivuxolimab. This TCR derives from an adult with an advanced solid tumor such as melanoma, head and neck, liver or kidney cancer. The chain joins TRBV25-1 to TRBJ2-3; 13 nucleotides align to TRBD2. The CDR3 bases are TGTGCCAGCAGTCGGACTAGCGGGAGCAGAGATACGCAGTATTTT. Protein sequence: CASSRTSGSRDTQYF.